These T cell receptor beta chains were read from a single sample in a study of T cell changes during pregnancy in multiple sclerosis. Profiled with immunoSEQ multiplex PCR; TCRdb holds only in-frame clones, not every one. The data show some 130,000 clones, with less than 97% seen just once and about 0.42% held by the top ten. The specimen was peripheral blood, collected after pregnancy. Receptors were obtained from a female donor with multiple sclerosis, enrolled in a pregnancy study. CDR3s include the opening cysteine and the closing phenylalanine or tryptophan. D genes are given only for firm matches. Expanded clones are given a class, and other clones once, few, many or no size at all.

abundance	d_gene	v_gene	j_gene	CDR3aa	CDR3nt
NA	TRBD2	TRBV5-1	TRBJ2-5	CASSLSLAGSWQETQYF	TGCGCCAGCAGCTTGTCACTAGCGGGATCGTGGCAAGAGACCCAGTACTTC
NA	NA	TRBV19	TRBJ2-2	CAISSVGGSTGELFF	TGTGCCATCTCGAGCGTGGGAGGAAGCACCGGGGAGCTGTTTTTT
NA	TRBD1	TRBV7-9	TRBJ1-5	CASSSDRDGQPQHF	TGTGCCAGCAGCTCGGACAGGGACGGTCAGCCCCAGCATTTT
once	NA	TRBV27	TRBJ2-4	CASSFARDLAKNIQYF	TGTGCCAGCAGTTTTGCCCGAGATCTAGCCAAAAACATTCAGTACTTC
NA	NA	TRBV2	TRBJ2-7	CASSDRDRRIAIHYEQYF	TGTGCCAGCAGTGATCGTGACAGGCGGATAGCAATACACTACGAGCAGTACTTC
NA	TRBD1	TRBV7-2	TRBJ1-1	CASSFAGGGAEAFF	TGTGCCAGCAGCTTCGCAGGGGGAGGAGCTGAAGCTTTCTTT
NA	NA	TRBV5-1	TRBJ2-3	CASSLGGLYTDTQYF	TGCGCCAGCAGCTTGGGGGGACTCTACACAGATACGCAGTATTTT
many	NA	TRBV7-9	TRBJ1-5	CASRAPGVNQPQHF	TGTGCCAGCAGGGCTCCGGGGGTAAATCAGCCCCAGCATTTT
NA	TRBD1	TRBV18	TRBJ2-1	CASSPPDRGRFRNEQFF	TGTGCCAGCTCACCACCGGACAGGGGGCGATTTAGGAATGAGCAGTTCTTC
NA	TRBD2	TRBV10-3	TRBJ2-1	CAISESVGGGSSYNEQFF	TGTGCCATCAGTGAGTCGGTGGGCGGGGGGAGCTCCTACAATGAGCAGTTCTTC
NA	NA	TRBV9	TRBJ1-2	CASSPFYGYTF	TGTGCCAGCAGTCCGTTCTATGGCTACACCTTC
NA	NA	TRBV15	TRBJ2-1	CATSRDPNYEQFF	TGTGCCACCAGCAGAGATCCGAACTATGAGCAGTTCTTC
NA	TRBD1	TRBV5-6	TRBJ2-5	CASSSTGRGTQYF	TGTGCCAGCAGCTCGACAGGGAGAGGGACCCAGTACTTC
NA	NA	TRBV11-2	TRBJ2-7	CASSLDGPGRSSYEQYF	TGTGCCAGCAGCTTAGACGGTCCAGGTCGTAGCTCCTACGAGCAGTACTTC
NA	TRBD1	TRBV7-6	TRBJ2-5	CASSSFSGRAAGGTQYF	TGTGCCAGCAGCTCCTTTTCCGGTCGGGCAGCAGGGGGGACCCAGTACTTC
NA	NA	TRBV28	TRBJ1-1	CASTPHRGRMNTEAFF	TGTGCCAGCACCCCTCACCGGGGAAGAATGAACACTGAAGCTTTCTTT
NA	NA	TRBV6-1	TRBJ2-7	CASEDSTIYEQYF	TGTGCCAGCGAGGACAGCACTATCTACGAGCAGTACTTC
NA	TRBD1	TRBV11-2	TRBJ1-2	CASSLVGQGVHTF	TGTGCCAGCAGCTTAGTGGGACAGGGTGTCCACACCTTC
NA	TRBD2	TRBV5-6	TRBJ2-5	CASSLAGGGVETQYF	TGTGCCAGCAGCTTGGCCGGGGGGGGTGTGGAGACCCAGTACTTC
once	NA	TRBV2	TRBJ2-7	CASSEGSSFYEQYF	TGTGCCAGCAGTGAAGGGTCGAGCTTCTACGAGCAGTACTTC
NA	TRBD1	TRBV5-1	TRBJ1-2	CASSLEQGAGYTF	TGCGCCAGCAGCTTGGAACAGGGGGCGGGCTACACCTTC
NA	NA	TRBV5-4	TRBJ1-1	CASSRRAGVSTEAFF	TGTGCCAGCAGCCGCCGTGCGGGGGTGAGCACTGAAGCTTTCTTT
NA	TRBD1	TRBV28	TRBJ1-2	CASNAQGALEYGYTF	TGTGCCAGCAATGCCCAGGGGGCGCTTGAATATGGCTACACCTTC
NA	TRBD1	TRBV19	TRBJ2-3	CASSLMTGGPSGRTDTQYF	TGTGCCAGTAGTTTGATGACAGGGGGCCCTAGCGGCCGCACAGATACGCAGTATTTT
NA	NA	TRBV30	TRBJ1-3	CAWTPGGNTIYF	TGTGCCTGGACCCCAGGGGGAAACACCATATATTTT
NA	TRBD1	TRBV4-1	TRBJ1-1	CASSRTGGDSGAFF	TGCGCCAGCAGCCGAACAGGGGGGGACTCTGGAGCTTTCTTT
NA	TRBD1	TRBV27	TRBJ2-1	CASSLSGQGKFQQFF	TGTGCCAGCAGTTTGTCGGGACAGGGTAAATTTCAGCAGTTCTTC
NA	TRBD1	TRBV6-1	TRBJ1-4	CASSEGTASEKLFF	TGTGCCAGCAGTGAGGGGACAGCGAGCGAAAAACTGTTTTTT
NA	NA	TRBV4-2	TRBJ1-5	CASSQDLWQGNQPQHF	TGTGCCAGCAGCCAAGATTTGTGGCAGGGCAATCAGCCCCAGCATTTT
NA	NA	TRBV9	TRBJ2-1	CASSPTAGLDYNEQFF	TGTGCCAGCAGCCCCACGGCAGGTCTTGACTACAATGAGCAGTTCTTC
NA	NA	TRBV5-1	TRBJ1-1	CASSLTRQVNTEAFF	TGCGCCAGCAGCTTAACCCGACAGGTGAACACTGAAGCTTTCTTT
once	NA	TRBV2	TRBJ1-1	CASRALTGGTEAFF	TGTGCCAGCAGGGCTCTGACAGGAGGCACTGAAGCTTTCTTT
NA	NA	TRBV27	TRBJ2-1	CASSLSGLEQFF	TGTGCCAGCAGTTTGTCGGGACTTGAGCAGTTCTTC
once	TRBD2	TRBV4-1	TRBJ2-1	CASSQTGGEQFF	TGCGCCAGCAGCCAGACGGGAGGTGAGCAGTTCTTC
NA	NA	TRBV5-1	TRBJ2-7	CASSNPRQTPYEQYF	TGCGCCAGCAGCAACCCCCGACAGACACCCTACGAGCAGTACTTC
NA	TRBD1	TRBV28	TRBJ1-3	CASSSGGIGNTIYF	TGTGCCAGCAGTTCAGGGGGCATTGGAAACACCATATATTTT
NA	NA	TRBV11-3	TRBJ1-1	CASSPRGGTEAFF	TGTGCCAGCAGCCCTCGGGGAGGCACTGAAGCTTTCTTT
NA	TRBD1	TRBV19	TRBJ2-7	CASSTGTGDYEQYF	TGTGCCAGTAGTACCGGGACAGGGGACTACGAGCAGTACTTC
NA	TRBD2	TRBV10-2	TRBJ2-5	CASRLAGIETQYF	TGCGCCTCGCGACTAGCGGGCATAGAGACCCAGTACTTC
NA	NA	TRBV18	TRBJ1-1	CASLRTANTEAFF	TGTGCCAGCTTAAGAACAGCGAACACTGAAGCTTTCTTT
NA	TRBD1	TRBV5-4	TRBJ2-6	CASSGTGQGGANVLTF	TGTGCCAGCAGCGGAACGGGACAGGGGGGGGCCAACGTCCTGACTTTC
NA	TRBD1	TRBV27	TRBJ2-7	CASRTGGVGYEQYF	TGTGCCAGCAGAACAGGGGGCGTCGGCTACGAGCAGTACTTC
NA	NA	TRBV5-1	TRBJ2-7	CASSLAGGEQYF	TGCGCCAGCAGCTTGGCCGGGGGCGAGCAGTACTTC
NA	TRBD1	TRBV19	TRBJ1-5	CASSTDRGAQPQHF	TGTGCCAGTAGTACTGACAGGGGGGCCCAGCCCCAGCATTTT
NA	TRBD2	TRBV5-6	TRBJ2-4	CASRNTGRDIQYF	TGTGCCAGCAGAAATACCGGGAGGGACATTCAGTACTTC
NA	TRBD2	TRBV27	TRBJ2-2	CASRVLAGGGTGELFF	TGTGCCAGCAGGGTACTAGCGGGAGGTGGCACCGGGGAGCTGTTTTTT
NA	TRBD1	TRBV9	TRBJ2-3	CASSASRDRGPEMFPDTQYF	TGTGCCAGCAGCGCCTCCCGGGACAGGGGGCCAGAGATGTTCCCAGATACGCAGTATTTT
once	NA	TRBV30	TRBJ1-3	CAWRRRGGPGNTIYF	TGTGCCTGGAGGAGAAGGGGGGGTCCTGGAAACACCATATATTTT
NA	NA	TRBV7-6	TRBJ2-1	CASSLDSSYNEQFF	TGTGCCAGCAGCTTAGACAGTTCCTACAATGAGCAGTTCTTC
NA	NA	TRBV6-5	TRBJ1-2	CASRPSGTRRNGYTF	TGTGCCAGCCGCCCCTCGGGGACACGAAGAAATGGCTACACCTTC